The rows below give T cell receptor beta chains drawn from one sample of a study of cytomegalovirus exposure and HLA in healthy donors. TCRdb keeps only in-frame clones here, not all; method: immunoSEQ multiplex PCR. This table has 110,000 to 150,000 clones, approximately 94% appearing once. Sample: PBMCs. These TCRs come from a man aged 18 to 35 in good health and CMV-seropositive. Both conserved end residues are part of each CDR3. D genes are given only for firm matches. Some rows have no size entry. The others give once, few or many, or a class for an expanded clone.

TRBV19	few	TRBJ2-2	.	CASSITGNTGELFF	TGTGCCAGTAGTATCACAGGGAACACCGGGGAGCTGTTTTTT
TRBV29-1	few	TRBJ1-2	.	CSVGQNYGYTF	TGCAGCGTAGGACAGAACTATGGCTACACCTTC
TRBV28	.	TRBJ2-2	TRBD1	CASSRDRANTGELFF	TGTGCCAGCAGCCGGGACAGGGCCAACACCGGGGAGCTGTTTTTT
TRBV2	.	TRBJ2-1	TRBD2	CASGREGLDEQFF	TGTGCCAGCGGCAGGGAGGGCCTCGATGAGCAGTTCTTC
TRBV18	.	TRBJ1-1	TRBD1	CASSLTRGQGTEAFF	TGTGCCAGCTCACTAACACGGGGACAGGGCACTGAAGCTTTCTTT
TRBV20-1	once	TRBJ2-1	.	CSVRGALEQFF	TGCAGTGTGAGAGGAGCGCTCGAGCAGTTCTTC
TRBV2	.	TRBJ1-1	TRBD1	CASPGTGREAFF	TGTGCCAGCCCTGGGACAGGGCGTGAAGCTTTCTTT
TRBV6-6	.	TRBJ2-5	.	CASRLLANKETQYF	TGTGCCAGCAGACTACTGGCTAATAAAGAGACCCAGTACTTC
TRBV4-2	.	TRBJ1-5	TRBD1	CASSQGGTGGADQPQHF	TGTGCCAGCAGCCAAGGGGGGACAGGGGGCGCGGATCAGCCCCAGCATTTT
TRBV10-3	once	TRBJ2-2	TRBD2	CAISELPGLASVGTGELFF	TGTGCCATCAGTGAGTTACCGGGACTAGCTAGTGTGGGCACCGGGGAGCTGTTTTTT
TRBV28	.	TRBJ2-2	.	CASTLGRGWNTGELFF	TGTGCCAGCACCCTGGGGCGGGGTTGGAACACCGGGGAGCTGTTTTTT
TRBV5-8	.	TRBJ2-7	.	CASSLRGQVNEQYF	TGTGCCAGCAGCTTGCGTGGACAAGTCAACGAGCAGTACTTC
TRBV2	.	TRBJ2-5	TRBD2	CASIGRDLAGAQETQYF	TGTGCCAGCATTGGGCGTGATCTAGCGGGAGCGCAAGAGACCCAGTACTTC
TRBV30	.	TRBJ1-2	.	CAWLGGIYGYTF	TGTGCCTGGTTGGGGGGAATCTATGGCTACACCTTC
TRBV7-2	.	TRBJ1-1	.	CASSLQGGTEAFF	TGTGCCAGCAGCCTTCAGGGTGGCACTGAAGCTTTCTTT
TRBV5-1	.	TRBJ2-7	TRBD1	CASSQRDRDYEQYF	TGCGCCAGCAGCCAAAGGGACAGAGACTACGAGCAGTACTTC
TRBV28	once	TRBJ2-7	TRBD1	CASSFRDRAFYEQYF	TGTGCCAGCAGTTTTAGGGACAGGGCTTTCTACGAGCAGTACTTC
TRBV25-1	.	TRBJ1-1	.	CASSAGAFGEAFF	TGTGCCAGCAGCGCAGGGGCTTTCGGTGAAGCTTTCTTT
TRBV5-1	.	TRBJ2-2	TRBD2	CASSPHGSGSDTGELFF	TGCGCCAGCAGTCCTCATGGTAGCGGGAGTGACACCGGGGAGCTGTTTTTT
TRBV5-4	.	TRBJ2-2	TRBD2	CASSSNPRLAGHGTGELFF	TGTGCCAGCAGCTCAAACCCCCGACTAGCGGGACATGGGACCGGGGAGCTGTTTTTT
TRBV7-9	few	TRBJ2-7	TRBD2	CASSFGRGSYEQYF	TGTGCCAGCAGCTTTGGGCGGGGGTCCTACGAGCAGTACTTC
TRBV19	.	TRBJ1-5	.	CASSIEAQPQHF	TGTGCCAGTAGTATTGAGGCTCAGCCCCAGCATTTT
TRBV9	.	TRBJ2-7	TRBD2	CASSPRGSLAGSEQYF	TGTGCCAGCAGCCCCCGGGGTAGCCTAGCGGGAAGCGAGCAGTACTTC
TRBV29-1	.	TRBJ2-3	TRBD2	CSGTSGTDTQYF	TGCAGCGGTACTAGCGGCACAGATACGCAGTATTTT
TRBV28	.	TRBJ1-1	.	CASSLTGNTEAFF	TGTGCCAGCAGTCTGACAGGGAACACTGAAGCTTTCTTT
TRBV5-1	.	TRBJ2-7	TRBD1	CASSLGQGALYEQYF	TGCGCCAGCAGCTTGGGACAGGGGGCTCTTTACGAGCAGTACTTC
TRBV11-3	.	TRBJ1-1	.	CASSLGEGGMNTEAFF	TGTGCCAGCAGCTTAGGAGAGGGCGGGATGAACACTGAAGCTTTCTTT
TRBV5-4	.	TRBJ2-1	.	CASSTRNNEQFF	TGTGCCAGCAGCACGAGAAACAATGAGCAGTTCTTC
TRBV2	.	TRBJ2-2	TRBD2	CASLLAGNTGELFF	TGTGCCAGCCTACTAGCGGGAAATACCGGGGAGCTGTTTTTT
TRBV28	few	TRBJ2-7	.	CASSFSPTSSYEQYF	TGTGCCAGCAGTTTCTCGCCGACTAGCTCCTACGAGCAGTACTTC
TRBV5-1	.	TRBJ2-7	TRBD1	CASSTGTAYEQYF	TGCGCCAGCAGCACGGGGACAGCCTACGAGCAGTACTTC
TRBV28	.	TRBJ2-1	TRBD2	CASSLPLALYNEQFF	TGTGCCAGCAGTTTGCCACTAGCGCTTTACAATGAGCAGTTCTTC
TRBV13	.	TRBJ1-2	.	CASSPGTSNYGYTF	TGTGCCAGCAGCCCCGGGACATCCAACTATGGCTACACCTTC
TRBV19	.	TRBJ2-7	TRBD2	CASSRTSGGPSSYEQYF	TGTGCCAGTAGTCGGACTAGCGGGGGCCCGAGCTCCTACGAGCAGTACTTC
TRBV5-1	.	TRBJ2-7	.	CASSTRGGNDEQYF	TGCGCCAGCAGCACGAGGGGGGGAAACGACGAGCAGTACTTC
TRBV27	.	TRBJ2-3	TRBD2	CASSSLLAGVPGDTQYF	TGTGCCAGCAGTTCTCTTTTAGCGGGAGTACCGGGAGATACGCAGTATTTT
TRBV6-4	.	TRBJ2-7	TRBD1	CASSPYWTGRSEQYF	TGTGCCAGCAGTCCCTACTGGACAGGGCGAAGCGAGCAGTACTTC